This T cell receptor (beta chain) is drawn from a study of blood T cell repertoires in COVID-19. The V segment lost 5 bases and the J segment 12 bases; nucleotides outside the gene matches: 7. This CDR3 comprises 14 residues. The V gene's germline CDR1 is SGHNT and CDR2 YENEEA. As originally analysed: Estimates of nucleated cell counts were drawn from the amplification of reference gene primers. Generated by immunoSEQ multiplex PCR, the TCRdb table keeps only in-frame clones and is missing some. The V and J calls and clone size come from that table; D and trimming were worked out from the DNA. The sample carries about 220,000 clones, 70% to 90% recorded once.

The clonotype originates from a human donor in a cohort sampled during active COVID-19. The chain couples TRBV11-3 to TRBJ2-1; 13 bases map to TRBD2. The sample was peripheral blood. CDR3: CASSRGLAGEGQFF. The CDR3, as DNA: TGTGCCAGCAGCCGTGGACTAGCGGGAGAGGGGCAGTTCTTC.